What follows describes a single T cell receptor (beta chain). Its antigen specificity is not known. A read error may produce the germline difference seen at one junction end. CDR1 MGHDK and CDR2 SYGVNS were looked up in the germline V gene. CDR3 length: 14 amino acids, cysteine to phenylalanine. The DNA shown is the 42-base CDR3, in frame from base 1. The data stem from a study (dated by TCRdb to between 2015 and 2016). At the level of the whole study: The study examined whether tumor-infiltrating Tregs in breast cancer are drawn from blood Tregs or arise in situ by conversion from other CD4+ T cell subsets.

Cells that were CD4+CD25+CD127-/low were isolated as Tregs. Tregs, naive and memory CD4+ T cells from tumor, blood and ipsilateral draining lymph nodes of five breast cancer patients underwent full-length TCR alpha and beta sequencing. Tumor tissue and lymph nodes obtained by ipsilateral axillary dissection were perfused with PBS, cut into small pieces and digested using collagenase I and hyaluronidase. FACS confirmed that the sorted cell populations were more than 90% pure. General conclusions and limits of the study: The TCR gene usage of tumor memory CD4+ T cells clustered together with blood and lymph node memory CD4+ cells and with lymph node naive CD4+ cells. Validation in the larger cohort was restricted to a single TCR beta V-J rearrangement rather than whole repertoires. The greatest overlap of tumor-infiltrating Treg TCR alpha and beta sequences was observed with tumor naive CD4+ T cells, followed by blood naive CD4+ T cells.

Full-length TCR variable regions were amplified by 5' RACE PCR using constant-region reverse primers, and then by semi-nested PCR using Nested Universal Primer A. The ReliaPrep RNA Cell Miniprep System was used to extract total RNA, which was then reverse transcribed into 5'RACE-ready cDNA with the SMARTer RACE 5'/3' Kit. Multiplex adaptors were used to barcode the full-length TCR alpha and beta libraries, which were then sequenced on an Illumina MiSeq. In the source study's methods: For each of nine subset-tissue groups, sequencing data from the five patients were pooled, and the groups were then compared using unsupervised clustering of TCR gene usage. The Morisita-Horn index was used to calculate repertoire similarity, with shared sequences weighted by how much each contributed to each repertoire. Using fastp trimming at Q25 and MiXCR clonotype assembly, TCRdb reanalyzed the public sequencing data and kept in-frame beta chains. All rows with the same CDR3 protein become a single entry with the most common DNA and genes. TCRdb, not the authors, supplied the V and J calls. This sample comprises roughly 57,000 distinct CDR3 sequences, around 21% of them detected only once. The ten largest account for 2.5% to 4% of the sample.

Input material: tumor-infiltrating Tregs sorted from the breast tumor. The chain is encoded by TRBV25-1 joined to TRBJ1-1, with 9 central nucleotides matching TRBD1. The sequence was collected from a female donor with breast cancer. The CDR3 reads as follows: CVSSAPGQGTEAFF. The DNA is as follows: TGTGTCAGCAGTGCACCGGGACAGGGCACTGAAGCTTTCTTT. Supplemented by the reference TRBV25-1 and TRBJ1-1 proteins around the CDR3, the complete variable domain is EADIYQTPRYLVIGTGKKITLECSQTMGHDKMYWYQQDPGMELHLIHYSYGVNSTEKGDLSSESTVSRIRTEHFPLTLESARPSHTSQYLCVSSAPGQGTEAFFGQGTRLTVV.